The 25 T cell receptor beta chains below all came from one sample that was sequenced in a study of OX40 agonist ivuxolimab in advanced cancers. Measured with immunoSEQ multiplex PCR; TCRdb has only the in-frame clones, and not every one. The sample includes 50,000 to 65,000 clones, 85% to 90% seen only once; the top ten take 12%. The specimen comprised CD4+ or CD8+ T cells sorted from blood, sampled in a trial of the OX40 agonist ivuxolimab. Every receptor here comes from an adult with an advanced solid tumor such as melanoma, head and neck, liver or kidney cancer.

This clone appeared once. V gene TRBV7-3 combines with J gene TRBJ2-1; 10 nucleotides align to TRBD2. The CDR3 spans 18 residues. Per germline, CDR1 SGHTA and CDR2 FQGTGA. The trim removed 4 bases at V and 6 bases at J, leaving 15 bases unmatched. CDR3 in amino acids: CASSYSDPLAGEGNEQFF. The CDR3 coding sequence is TGTGCCAGCAGCTACTCCGACCCTCTAGCGGGAGAAGGCAATGAGCAGTTCTTC.

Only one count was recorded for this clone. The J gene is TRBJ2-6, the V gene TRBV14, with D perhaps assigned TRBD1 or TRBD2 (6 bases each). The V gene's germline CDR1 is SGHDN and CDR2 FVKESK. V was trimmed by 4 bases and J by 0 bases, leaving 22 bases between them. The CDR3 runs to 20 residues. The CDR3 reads CASSPLFPGAGHSGANVLTF. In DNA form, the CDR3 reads TGTGCCAGCAGCCCCCTATTTCCGGGGGCTGGACACTCTGGGGCCAACGTCCTGACTTTC. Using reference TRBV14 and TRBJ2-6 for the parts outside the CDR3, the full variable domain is EAGVTQFPSHSVIEKGQTVTLRCDPISGHDNLYWYRRVMGKEIKFLLHFVKESKQDESGMPNNRFLAERTGGTYSTLKVQPAELEDSGVYFCASSPLFPGAGHSGANVLTFGAGSRLTVL.

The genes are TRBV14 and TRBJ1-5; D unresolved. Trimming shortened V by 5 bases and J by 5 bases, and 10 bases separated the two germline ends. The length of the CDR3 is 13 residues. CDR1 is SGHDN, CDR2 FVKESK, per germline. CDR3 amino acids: CASSTRSHQPQHF. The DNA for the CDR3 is TGTGCCAGCAGCACCAGGTCTCATCAGCCCCAGCATTTT. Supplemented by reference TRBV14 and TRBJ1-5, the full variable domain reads EAGVTQFPSHSVIEKGQTVTLRCDPISGHDNLYWYRRVMGKEIKFLLHFVKESKQDESGMPNNRFLAERTGGTYSTLKVQPAELEDSGVYFCASSTRSHQPQHFGDGTRLSIL.

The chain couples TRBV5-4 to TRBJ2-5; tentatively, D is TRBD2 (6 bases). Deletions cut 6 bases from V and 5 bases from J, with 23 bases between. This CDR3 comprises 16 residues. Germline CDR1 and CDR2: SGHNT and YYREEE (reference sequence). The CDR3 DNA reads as TGTGCCAGCACCGCCAGTTCCCAGGGACTGGGGGAGACCCAGTACTTC. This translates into CASTASSQGLGETQYF.

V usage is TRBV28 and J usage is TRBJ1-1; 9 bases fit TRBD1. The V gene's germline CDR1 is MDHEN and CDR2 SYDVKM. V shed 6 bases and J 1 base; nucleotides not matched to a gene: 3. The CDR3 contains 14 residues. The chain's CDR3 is CASSYRGPNTEAFF. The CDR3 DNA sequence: TGTGCCAGCAGCTACAGGGGGCCGAACACTGAAGCTTTCTTT.

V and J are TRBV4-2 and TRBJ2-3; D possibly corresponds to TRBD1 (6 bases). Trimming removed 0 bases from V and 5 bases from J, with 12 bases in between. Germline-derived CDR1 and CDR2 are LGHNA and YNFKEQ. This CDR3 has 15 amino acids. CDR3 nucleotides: TGTGCCAGCAGCCAAGAAAACTTAGGGGGAGATACGCAGTATTTT. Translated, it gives CASSQENLGGDTQYF.

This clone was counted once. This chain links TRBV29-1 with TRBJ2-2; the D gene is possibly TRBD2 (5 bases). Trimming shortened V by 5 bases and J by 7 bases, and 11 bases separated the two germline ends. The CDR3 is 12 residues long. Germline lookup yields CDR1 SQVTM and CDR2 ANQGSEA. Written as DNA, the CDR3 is TGCAGCGTTATGGGAGTGGGCGGGGAGCTGTTTTTT. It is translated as CSVMGVGGELFF.

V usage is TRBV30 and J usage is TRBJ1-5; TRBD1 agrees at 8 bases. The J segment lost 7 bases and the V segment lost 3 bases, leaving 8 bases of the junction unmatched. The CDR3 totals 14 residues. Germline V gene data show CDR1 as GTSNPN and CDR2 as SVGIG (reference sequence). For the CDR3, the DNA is TGTGCCTGGAGCCCAGGACAGGGTAGCCAGCCCCAGCATTTT. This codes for CAWSPGQGSQPQHF.

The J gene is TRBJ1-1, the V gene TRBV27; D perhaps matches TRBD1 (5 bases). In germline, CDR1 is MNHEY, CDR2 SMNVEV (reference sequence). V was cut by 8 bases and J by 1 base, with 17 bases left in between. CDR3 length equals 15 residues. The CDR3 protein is CASLRLWGENTEAFF. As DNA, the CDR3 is TGTGCCAGCCTACGCCTCTGGGGGGAGAACACTGAAGCTTTCTTT.

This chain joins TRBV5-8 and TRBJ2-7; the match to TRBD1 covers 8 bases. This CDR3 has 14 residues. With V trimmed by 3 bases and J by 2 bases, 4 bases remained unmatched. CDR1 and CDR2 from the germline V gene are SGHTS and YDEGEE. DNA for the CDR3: TGTGCCAGCAGCTGGGCCAGGGGGCCCTACGAGCAGTACTTC. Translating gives CASSWARGPYEQYF.

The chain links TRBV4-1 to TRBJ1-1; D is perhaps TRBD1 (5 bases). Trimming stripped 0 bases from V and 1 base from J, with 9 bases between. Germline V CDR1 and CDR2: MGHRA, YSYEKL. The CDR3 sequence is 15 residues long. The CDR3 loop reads CASSQDDRENTEAFF. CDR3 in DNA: TGCGCCAGCAGCCAAGATGACAGAGAGAACACTGAAGCTTTCTTT.

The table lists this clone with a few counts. In nucleotides, the CDR3 is TGTGCCAGCAGCGCCGGTGGCAGTTCCTACGAGCAGTACTTC. Protein product: CASSAGGSSYEQYF. The chain has TRBV9 and TRBJ2-7; D gene uncertain. Germline CDR1 is SGDLS and CDR2 is YYNGEE. Trimming shortened V by 3 bases and J by 1 base, and 11 bases separated the two germline ends. The CDR3 has 14 residues.

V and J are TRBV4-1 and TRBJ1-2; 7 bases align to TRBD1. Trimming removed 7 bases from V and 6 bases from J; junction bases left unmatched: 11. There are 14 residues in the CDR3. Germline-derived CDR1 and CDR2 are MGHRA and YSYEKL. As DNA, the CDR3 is TGCGCCAGCATACAGGGGCCCGGGGCCGATGGCTACACCTTC. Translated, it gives CASIQGPGADGYTF.

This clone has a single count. The CDR3 nucleotides read TGTGCCAGCAGCCTCCGGGAGAAGGGTTTGTGGGAGCAGTACTTC. It yields the protein CASSLREKGLWEQYF. The chain uses TRBV7-8 and TRBJ2-7; maybe TRBD2 (6 bases). Germline assignment: CDR1 SGHVS and CDR2 FQNEAQ. Trimming took off 5 bases at V and 7 bases at J, with 21 bases between the two ends. This CDR3 is 15 amino acids long.

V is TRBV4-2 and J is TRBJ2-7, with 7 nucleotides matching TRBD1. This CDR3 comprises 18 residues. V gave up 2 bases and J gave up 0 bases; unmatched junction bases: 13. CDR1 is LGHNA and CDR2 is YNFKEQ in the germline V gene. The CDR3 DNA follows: TGTGCCAGCAGCCAATCCATTTTGACAGGGCAAAGCTCCTACGAGCAGTACTTC. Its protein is CASSQSILTGQSSYEQYF.

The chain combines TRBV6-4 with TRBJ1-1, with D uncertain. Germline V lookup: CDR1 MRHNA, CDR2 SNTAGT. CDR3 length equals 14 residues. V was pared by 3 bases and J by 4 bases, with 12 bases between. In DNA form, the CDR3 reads TGTGCCAGCAGTGAGGCGGGTCTGATCACTGAAGCTTTCTTT. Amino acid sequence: CASSEAGLITEAFF.

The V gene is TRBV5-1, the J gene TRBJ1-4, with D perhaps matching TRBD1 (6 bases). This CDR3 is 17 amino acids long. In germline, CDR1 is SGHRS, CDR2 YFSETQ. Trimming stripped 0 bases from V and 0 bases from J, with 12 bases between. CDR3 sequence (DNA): TGCGCCAGCAGCTTGGCCTTCAGGACAGCAACTAATGAAAAACTGTTTTTT. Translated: CASSLAFRTATNEKLFF.

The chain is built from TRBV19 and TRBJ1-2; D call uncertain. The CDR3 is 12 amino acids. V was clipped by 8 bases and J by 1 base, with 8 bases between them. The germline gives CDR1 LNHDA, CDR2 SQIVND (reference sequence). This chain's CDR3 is CASSPDNYGYTF. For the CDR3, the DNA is TGTGCCAGTTCACCAGATAACTATGGCTACACCTTC.

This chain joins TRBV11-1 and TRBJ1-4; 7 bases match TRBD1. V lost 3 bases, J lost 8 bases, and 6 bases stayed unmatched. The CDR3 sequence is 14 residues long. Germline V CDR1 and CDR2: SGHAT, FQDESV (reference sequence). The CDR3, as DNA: TGTGCCAGCAGCTTGGACAGGAGAGTCGAAAAACTGTTTTTT. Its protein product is CASSLDRRVEKLFF.

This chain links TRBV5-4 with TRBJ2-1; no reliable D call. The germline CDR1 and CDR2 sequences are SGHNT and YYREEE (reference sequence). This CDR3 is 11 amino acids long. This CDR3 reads CVYDSYNEQFF. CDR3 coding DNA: TGTGTCTATGACTCCTACAATGAGCAGTTCTTC.

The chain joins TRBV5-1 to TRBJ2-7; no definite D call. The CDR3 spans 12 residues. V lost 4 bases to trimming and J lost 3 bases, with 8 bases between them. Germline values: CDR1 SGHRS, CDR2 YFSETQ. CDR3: CASSDFNYEQYF. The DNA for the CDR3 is TGCGCCAGCAGCGACTTCAACTACGAGCAGTACTTC. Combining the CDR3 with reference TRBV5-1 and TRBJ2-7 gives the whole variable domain KAGVTQTPRYLIKTRGQQVTLSCSPISGHRSVSWYQQTPGQGLQFLFEYFSETQRNKGNFPGRFSGRQFSNSRSEMNVSTLELGDSALYLCASSDFNYEQYFGPGTRLTVT.

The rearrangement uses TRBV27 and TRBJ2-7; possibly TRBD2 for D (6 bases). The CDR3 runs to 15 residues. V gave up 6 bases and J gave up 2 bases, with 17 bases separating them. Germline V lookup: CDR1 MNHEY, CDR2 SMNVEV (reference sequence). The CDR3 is CASSPKAGGTYEQYF. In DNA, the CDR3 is TGTGCCAGCAGCCCGAAGGCGGGCGGGACCTACGAGCAGTACTTC.

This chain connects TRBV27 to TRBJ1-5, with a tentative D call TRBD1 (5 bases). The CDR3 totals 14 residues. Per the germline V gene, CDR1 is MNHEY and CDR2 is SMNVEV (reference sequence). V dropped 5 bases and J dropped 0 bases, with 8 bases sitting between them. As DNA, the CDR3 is TGTGCCAGCAGTCGGGGGAATAGCAATCAGCCCCAGCATTTT. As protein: CASSRGNSNQPQHF.

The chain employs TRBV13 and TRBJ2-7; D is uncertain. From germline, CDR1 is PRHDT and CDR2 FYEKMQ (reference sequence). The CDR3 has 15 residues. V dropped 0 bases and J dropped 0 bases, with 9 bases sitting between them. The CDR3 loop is CASSLGGWSSYEQYF. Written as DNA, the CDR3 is TGTGCCAGCAGCTTAGGGGGATGGAGCTCCTACGAGCAGTACTTC.

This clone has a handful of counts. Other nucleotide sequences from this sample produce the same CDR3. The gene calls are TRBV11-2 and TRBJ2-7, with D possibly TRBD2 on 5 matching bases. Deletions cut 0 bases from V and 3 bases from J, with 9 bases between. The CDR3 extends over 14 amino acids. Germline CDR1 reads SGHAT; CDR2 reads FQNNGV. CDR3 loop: CASSLDPAGYEQYF. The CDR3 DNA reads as TGTGCCAGCAGCTTAGATCCGGCGGGCTACGAGCAGTACTTC.